The entry that follows covers one T cell receptor beta chain sequence. Its antigen remains unidentified. The CDR3 covers 20 residues. V lost 4 bases and J lost 0; bases outside the gene matches: 16. Germline CDR1 and CDR2: LGHDT and YNNKEL (reference sequence). These data belong to a study of T cell responses to AZD1222 COVID-19 vaccine. At the level of the study: Pooling of second doses given at about 4 or about 12 weeks was done. Study-level points and caveats: The study found Spike-specific TCR breadth and depth rose after two AZD1222 doses.

The table came from immunoSEQ multiplex PCR; TCRdb's copy has only in-frame clones and leaves some out. The sample consists of around 200,000 clones, 70% to 90% of them appearing once. The V call is TRBV3-1 (or the pseudogene TRBV3-2), the J call TRBJ2-1; 9 bases map to TRBD2. This specimen consisted of peripheral blood, obtained on day 0 of AZD1222 vaccination. The origin of this receptor is an adult in good health. The CDR3 DNA reads as TGTGCCAGCAGCCTCCCCGGGACTAGCCTCATAAAGAGCTCCTACAATGAGCAGTTCTTC. It is translated as CASSLPGTSLIKSSYNEQFF.